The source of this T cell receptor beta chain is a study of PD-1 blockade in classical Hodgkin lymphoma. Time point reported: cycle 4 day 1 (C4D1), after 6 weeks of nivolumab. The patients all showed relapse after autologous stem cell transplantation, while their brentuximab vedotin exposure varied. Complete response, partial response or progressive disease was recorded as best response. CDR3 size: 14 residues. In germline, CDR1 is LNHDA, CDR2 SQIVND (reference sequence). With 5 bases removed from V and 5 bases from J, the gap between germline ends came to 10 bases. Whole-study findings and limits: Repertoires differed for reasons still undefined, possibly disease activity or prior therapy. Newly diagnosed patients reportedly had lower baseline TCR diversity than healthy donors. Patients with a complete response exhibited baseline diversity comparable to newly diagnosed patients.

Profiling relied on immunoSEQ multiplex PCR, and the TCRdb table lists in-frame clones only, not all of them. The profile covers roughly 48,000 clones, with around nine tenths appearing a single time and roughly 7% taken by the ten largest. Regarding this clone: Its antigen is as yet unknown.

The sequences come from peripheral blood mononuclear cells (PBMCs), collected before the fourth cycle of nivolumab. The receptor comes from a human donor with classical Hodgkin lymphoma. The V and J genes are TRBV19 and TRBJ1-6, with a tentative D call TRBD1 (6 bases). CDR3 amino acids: CASSGGADNSPLHF. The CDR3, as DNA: TGTGCCAGTAGTGGGGGGGCAGATAATTCACCCCTCCACTTT. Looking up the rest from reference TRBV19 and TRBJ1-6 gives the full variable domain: DGGITQSPKYLFRKEGQNVTLSCEQNLNHDAMYWYRQDPGQGLRLIYYSQIVNDFQKGDIAEGYSVSREKKESFPLTVTSAQKNPTAFYLCASSGGADNSPLHFGNGTRLTVT.